The 14 T cell receptor beta chains given below trace back to one sample, sequenced in a study of T cell changes during pregnancy in multiple sclerosis. Measured with immunoSEQ multiplex PCR; TCRdb has only the in-frame clones, and not every one. The sample holds approximately 20,000 clones; 80% to 95% are singletons and the top ten take roughly 0.7%. The source material was CD4+ T cells from peripheral blood mononuclear cells, sampled in the third trimester of pregnancy. These receptors were obtained from a female donor with multiple sclerosis, enrolled in a pregnancy study.

This clone was recorded only once. The rearrangement joins TRBV5-1 to TRBJ2-5; D is unclear. Trimming shortened V by 4 bases and J by 1 base, and 8 bases separated the two germline ends. The germline V gene encodes CDR1 SGHRS and CDR2 YFSETQ. The CDR3 consists of 13 residues. For the CDR3, the DNA is TGCGCCAGCAGCGAGCAAAGCCAAGAGACCCAGTACTTC. It yields the protein CASSEQSQETQYF.

This chain links TRBV5-1 with TRBJ1-5; 8 bases are shared with TRBD1. The V gene's germline CDR1 is SGHRS and CDR2 YFSETQ. After removal of 1 base from V and 5 bases from J, the junction contained 5 bases not matched to a gene. The CDR3 sequence is 15 residues long. The CDR3 reads CASSLSGGLDQPQHF. In nucleotides, the CDR3 is TGCGCCAGCAGCTTGTCAGGGGGCCTGGATCAGCCCCAGCATTTT.

The chain is built from TRBV28 and TRBJ2-7; 10 bases are a match to TRBD1. V lost 8 bases and J lost 4; bases outside the gene matches: 11. Per germline, CDR1 MDHEN and CDR2 SYDVKM. CDR3 size: 15 residues. The CDR3 protein is CASAYETGGGYEQYF. Here the CDR3 DNA reads TGTGCCAGCGCCTACGAGACAGGGGGCGGATACGAGCAGTACTTC.

The chain joins TRBV2 to TRBJ2-5; unclear D gene. The CDR3 extends over 11 amino acids. Trimming pared 5 bases from V and 3 bases from J, leaving 4 bases between. In germline, CDR1 is SNHLY, CDR2 FYNNEI. CDR3 residues: CASSPKETQYF. The CDR3, as DNA: TGTGCCAGCAGTCCAAAAGAGACCCAGTACTTC.

The chain employs TRBV9 and TRBJ1-1; 10 bases line up with TRBD1. The CDR3 length is 15 residues. Germline loops: CDR1 SGDLS, CDR2 YYNGEE. J was trimmed by 8 bases and V by 3 bases; bases with no gene match: 10. The CDR3 here is CASSAHRQGAIEAFF. The CDR3 DNA reads as TGTGCCAGCAGCGCACACAGACAGGGGGCCATCGAAGCTTTCTTT.

There are a few counts of this clone. V is TRBV2 and J is TRBJ2-7, with TRBD1 identical over 9 bases. The germline gives CDR1 SNHLY, CDR2 FYNNEI. CDR3 size: 14 residues. V shed 6 bases and J 3 bases; nucleotides not matched to a gene: 6. The CDR3 bases are TGTGCCAGCAGGCAGGGACAGGGCGGCTACGAGCAGTACTTC. This codes for CASRQGQGGYEQYF.

V usage is TRBV4-1 and J usage is TRBJ1-2, with a tentative D call TRBD1 (5 bases). Trimming removed 4 bases from V and 8 bases from J, with 23 bases in between. This CDR3 comprises 16 residues. CDR1 and CDR2 (germline): MGHRA, YSYEKL. CDR3 nucleotides: TGCGCCAGCAGCCTACGGGGGGGGAGGAAGGACATAGGCTACACCTTC. This codes for CASSLRGGRKDIGYTF.

The rearrangement uses TRBV2 and TRBJ2-7, with D perhaps matching TRBD1 (5 bases). This CDR3 spans 13 amino acids. The germline V and J ends were trimmed by 6 bases and 6 bases, with 15 bases remaining between them. Germline values: CDR1 SNHLY, CDR2 FYNNEI. The CDR3 sequence is CASRAQGWGEQYF. In DNA, the CDR3 is TGTGCCAGCAGAGCCCAGGGTTGGGGCGAGCAGTACTTC.

This chain joins TRBV9 and TRBJ2-2; 7 nucleotides agree with TRBD1. Losses at the gene ends were 4 bases for V and 1 base for J; bases not matched to a gene: 4. Germline loops: CDR1 SGDLS, CDR2 YYNGEE. The CDR3 has 15 amino acids. CDR3 in DNA: TGTGCCAGCAGCCCCCGGGACAGGAACACCGGGGAGCTGTTTTTT. This translates into CASSPRDRNTGELFF.

This rearrangement joins TRBV18 to TRBJ1-1; D perhaps matches TRBD1 (6 bases). Germline CDR1 is KGHSH and CDR2 is LQKENI. With 3 bases removed from V and 2 bases from J, the gap between germline ends came to 16 bases. This CDR3 has 16 amino acids. CDR3 coding DNA: TGTGCCAGCTCACCGTTTACCGGGACAAGAAACACTGAAGCTTTCTTT. Encoded protein: CASSPFTGTRNTEAFF.

V is TRBV7-9 and J is TRBJ1-2; no clear D gene. Looked up from germline, CDR1 is SEHNR and CDR2 is FQNEAQ (reference sequence). Trimming stripped 5 bases from V and 4 bases from J, with 11 bases between. The CDR3 contains 13 residues. The CDR3 DNA reads as TGTGCCAGCAGCCAGTACGTTGGCTATGGCTACACCTTC. Protein product: CASSQYVGYGYTF.

The V gene is TRBV6-6, the J gene TRBJ1-2, with no clear D. V was clipped by 7 bases and J by 7 bases, with 16 bases between them. CDR1 is MNHNY, CDR2 SVGAGI, per germline (reference sequence). The CDR3 is 13 residues long. The CDR3 DNA follows: TGTGCCAGCATACTAGTAGCAGCGGGTGGCTACACCTTC. Protein product: CASILVAAGGYTF.

This clone was counted only a few times. The chain couples TRBV2 to TRBJ1-2; tentative D call: TRBD1 (6 bases). V dropped 7 bases and J dropped 2 bases, with 14 bases sitting between them. The CDR3 sequence is 14 residues long. The germline CDR1 and CDR2 sequences are SNHLY and FYNNEI. In DNA form, the CDR3 reads TGTGCCAGCACTTGGGGGGGCAGCAACTATGGCTACACCTTC. Translated: CASTWGGSNYGYTF.

The V and J genes are TRBV5-5 and TRBJ2-1; 7 bases fit TRBD2. J was trimmed by 6 bases and V by 0 bases; bases with no gene match: 12. The CDR3 extends over 17 amino acids. Germline loops: CDR1 SGHKS, CDR2 YYEKEE (reference sequence). The chain's CDR3 is CASSLEQLRGYGNEQFF. The CDR3 DNA sequence: TGTGCCAGCAGCTTGGAACAACTGCGGGGGTACGGCAATGAGCAGTTCTTC.